This TCR beta chain was identified in a study of PD-1 blockade in classical Hodgkin lymphoma. Broader study findings: Baseline diversity was lower in partial responders and progressors than complete responders. There was a significant rise in CD4+ TCR diversity by C4D1, with no such rise for CD8+. Newly diagnosed patients reportedly had lower baseline TCR diversity than healthy donors.

Each patient relapsed following autologous stem cell transplantation, and prior brentuximab vedotin exposure differed. As for this clone: Its cognate antigen is unknown.

The repertoire was sequenced with immunoSEQ multiplex PCR; TCRdb's copy has only in-frame clones and lacks some. The table shows about 97,000 clones, with 75% to 90% occurring only once. Germline V gene data show CDR1 as SEHNR and CDR2 as FQNEAQ (reference sequence). The CDR3 spans 14 residues. Trimming removed 5 bases from V and 7 bases from J, with 18 bases in between. This TCR was sampled from a human donor with classical Hodgkin lymphoma. The sequencing here drew on peripheral blood mononuclear cells (PBMCs), taken at baseline. This sequence joins TRBV7-9 and TRBJ2-7; D is undetermined. The CDR3 DNA follows: TGTGCCAGCAGCGAAACTACGCCCTCCGCGGAGCAGTACTTC. Translated, it gives CASSETTPSAEQYF.